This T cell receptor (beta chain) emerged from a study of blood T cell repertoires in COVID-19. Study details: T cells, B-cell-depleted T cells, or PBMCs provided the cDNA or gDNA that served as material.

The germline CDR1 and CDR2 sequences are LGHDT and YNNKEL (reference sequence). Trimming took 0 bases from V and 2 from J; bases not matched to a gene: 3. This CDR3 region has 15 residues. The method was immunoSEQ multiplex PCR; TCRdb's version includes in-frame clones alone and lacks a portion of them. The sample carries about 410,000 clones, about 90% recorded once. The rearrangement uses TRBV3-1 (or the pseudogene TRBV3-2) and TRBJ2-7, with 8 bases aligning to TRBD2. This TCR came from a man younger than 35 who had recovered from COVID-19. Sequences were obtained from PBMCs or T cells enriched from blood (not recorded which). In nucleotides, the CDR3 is TGTGCCAGCAGCCAAGAGCGGGGGGCAACCTACGAGCAGTACTTC. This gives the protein CASSQERGATYEQYF.